This record looks at one TCR beta chain sequence and its context. No cognate antigen has been identified for it. No qualities accompany the bases; no much larger clone lies one base away. The data were obtained in a study of cytomegalovirus exposure and HLA in healthy donors (dated by TCRdb to about 2017). Looking at the study overall: An earlier analysis of a few hundred of the donors reported under 300 Gb of sequence data and roughly 120 million unique TCR beta sequences obtained from around 180 million T cells. Approximately 330 gigabases of sequencing data and tens of millions of unique TCR sequences made up an early release that covered under 750 HLA-typed donors. Of the roughly 400 genotyped donors, 81% were placed in the genetic ancestry cluster associated with self-reported Caucasian donors. The study aimed to test whether signatures of past pathogen exposure could be identified by cataloging public T cell receptors. Using immunosequencing, the study profiled T cell repertoires from some 670 subjects and related those repertoires to cytomegalovirus serostatus. A separate validation cohort of 100 to 150 different subjects was used in addition to the roughly 700-subject first cohort. High-throughput TCR immunosequencing, statistical association of individual TCRs with disease status, and machine learning were combined to predict cytomegalovirus infection status. In a later analysis, previously published TCR beta repertoires from 550 to 700 donors were re-analyzed and high-resolution HLA genotyping was added so that TCR occurrence patterns could be studied. The later analysis used no new phenotypic data to find candidate immune exposures, relying instead on TCR beta sequences and their occurrence across donors. An earlier analysis of 587 of the donors used high-throughput TCR beta sequencing to judge whether each TCR beta V gene segment behaved as functional or pseudogenic. Alongside the repertoire data, information on donor age, sex, ethnicity and CMV serostatus was compiled. A later genetic analysis took genome-wide SNP genotypes for about 55% of the 666 donors and used that subset as a discovery cohort. Every repertoire in the discovery cohort had been generated on one and the same sequencing platform. Class I and class II HLA loci were covered by the typing at four-digit resolution. Typing coverage varied by locus: roughly 629-640 donors for A, B, C, DRB1 and DQB1; more than 500 for DQA1; about 600 for DPA1; about 450 for DPB1. A handful of DR-DQ haplotypes were treated as single units for association and clustering because of strong linkage in the cohort. Among roughly 400 genotyped donors of the cohort, an average of roughly 230,000 unique TCR beta nucleotide sequences was sequenced per donor, of which 15% to 20% were non-productive.

General conclusions and limits of the study: A cluster of highly shared sequence variants was judged likely to represent a technical artifact of the sequencing pipeline. A later analysis associated about 17,000 TCR beta sequences with specific HLA alleles at a false discovery rate of 0.05. A further reported finding was that TCR beta sequences accurately predicted the HLA-A and HLA-B alleles for most subjects in the first cohort. A later analysis reported that several top co-occurrence clusters appeared linked to parvovirus B19, influenza, CMV and Epstein-Barr virus. In this cohort, only TCR beta chains were sequenced, and detectable features were limited by the absence of alpha or paired-chain data. Most TCR sequences were seen in very few donors, while some public TCRs were found in many individuals. A later analysis found that most CMV-associated TCR beta chains appeared HLA-restricted, with HLA associations seemingly driven largely by CMV exposure. Compared with the approximately 600-donor mean, donors in an Asian-associated ancestry cluster had fewer N-insertions in productive TCRs, according to a later genetic analysis. Correlated functional status among segregating V segments might reflect linkage disequilibrium, but an unknown experimental factor could not be ruled out. When HLA alleles, especially DR and DQ, strongly co-occurred, attributing TCR associations to individual alleles was difficult. Cytomegalovirus status was reported to be diagnosed by the classifier with high specificity and sensitivity in both the original and validation cohorts. Some IMGT-functional V segments, including TRBV6-2 and TRBV6-3, could not be told apart with the 87-base-pair reads, so those segments were excluded. In a later analysis, the rate of TCR association differed among HLA loci, with DRB1 alleles having the most associated TCRs and HLA-C alleles having the fewest. A total of 150 or so TCR beta chains were listed by the study as associated with cytomegalovirus. An association between a missense DCLRE1C variant and V-gene and J-gene trimming of TCR beta chains was found in a later genetic analysis and replicated in an independent cohort. For the cohort, immune exposure information was limited to CMV serostatus. Because counts were too low, some 16 rarely observed V segments, including chromosome 9 orphons, were excluded from the earlier analysis of fewer than 650 of the donors. Broadly in line with IMGT annotations, most TCR beta V segments showed up in productive rearrangements about 87% or about 30% of the time in an earlier analysis of 587 of the donors. In vitro tests confirmed that a few of the cytomegalovirus-associated TCR beta chains recognize cytomegalovirus antigens. According to the authors, the approach could potentially be generalized to other disease states and immunological phenotypes. HLA typing was unavailable for some donors at each locus, so association tests used only the typed subset. Sequencing depth was assumed to be roughly uniform across donors in the presence/absence analyses, though that assumption may not hold. A later analysis found that HLA-associated TCR beta chains were more clonally expanded and had lower generation probabilities than equally common non-associated chains.

The cohort comprised around 690 healthy bone marrow donors. At the time of sampling, all cohort members were nominally healthy, though unrecorded immune exposures were likely present. The donor tested CMV seropositive and was one of the 289 seropositive cohort members. A peripheral blood sample was provided by each donor, and peripheral blood mononuclear cells were used for TCR beta sequencing. Genomic DNA was extracted from the blood cell samples with the Qiagen DNeasy Blood Extraction Kit. V sheds 1 base and J sheds 7 bases, leaving 10 bases between their ends. Looking up the germline V gene yields CDR1 MDHEN and CDR2 SYDVKM. The CDR3 covers 13 residues, taking in both the cysteine and the phenylalanine. The entry retains the CDR3 DNA only, 39 bases that are in frame from base 1. Receptor libraries were prepared by the immunoSEQ multiplex PCR assay. For the multiplex PCR, a mixture combining 60 forward primers for TCR Vbeta segments and 13 reverse primers for TCR Jbeta segments was used. Amplification of the CDR3 region of rearranged TCR beta genes was performed with a multiplex PCR assay on genomic DNA. The Illumina HiSeq System was used to sequence the amplified TCR beta libraries as 87-base-pair reads. For the original study's pipeline: A later analysis counted tens of millions of unique TCR beta chains across the 690 or so repertoires, and 10 million to 12 million of these chains were shared by at least two donors. A nearest-neighbor algorithm error-corrected the raw reads and collapsed the reads into unique sequences, merging closely related sequences to remove PCR and sequencing errors. V, D and J gene segments were assigned by aligning CDR3 sequences to IMGT reference sequences. For a sequence to be retained, a match of at least six nucleotides to both a V gene segment and a J gene segment was required. A rearrangement was called productive if the CDR3 had no stop codons and remained in frame with V and J, and every other rearrangement was called non-productive. Following IMGT convention, CDR3 was defined as the stretch from the second conserved V-encoded cysteine up to the conserved J-encoded phenylalanine. Sequences without an unambiguous match to a single V gene segment were excluded from the earlier analysis of about 600 of the donors. In an earlier analysis of some 590 of the donors, a V segment was called functional when productive rearrangements were above 56.7%, and segregating when the standard deviation between donors exceeded 5%. A statistical classification framework was built for diagnosing cytomegalovirus status from the catalog of TCR beta chain sequences. In a later analysis, TCR nucleotide sequences were compared against IMGT/GENE-DB human TR gene sequences so that V and J genes could be assigned. The TCRdist pipeline was used in a later analysis to assign CDR3 sequences and most-parsimonious VDJ recombination scenarios. In a later analysis, every TCR beta chain was defined by the combination of its CDR3 amino acid sequence and its V-gene family, and reads without a unique V-gene family were dropped. To address suspected cross-contamination and a sequencing artifact, a later analysis removed a few hundred highly shared, low-generation-probability nucleotide sequences. In a later analysis, a clonal expansion index was calculated for each public chain from normalized within-repertoire ranks of inferred template counts. Generation probabilities in a later analysis came from a VDJ recombination model fitted to out-of-frame rearrangements, and those results were checked against IGoR. A later analysis scored TCR-TCR, TCR-HLA and TCR-CMV co-occurrence with hypergeometric tests, applying a repertoire-size bias correction to TCR pairs. To estimate false discovery rates, a later analysis permuted the HLA or CMV assignments 20 times. A later analysis grouped co-occurring TCRs with DBSCAN, adding TCRdist sequence similarity when clustering within HLA-allele-positive subsets. Repertoires with fewer than 30,000 or more than 120,000 public chains were left out of co-occurrence clustering, as were about five repertoires with anomalous nucleotide sharing. In its TCRdb copy, this immuneACCESS table keeps in-frame sequences only and misses some clones. Where compared with another copy, unresolved V genes explain less than half of these, and the others have no known cause. Clonal size and the V and J genes are those of that table, whereas D and trimming came from the DNA. This sample holds approximately 73,000 clones; around 77% were observed only once. The ten largest clones represent roughly 22% of the sample.

This TCR was sampled from a woman in her forties in good health and CMV-seropositive. Specimen: PBMCs. The sequence is built from TRBV28 and TRBJ1-2, with a weak D call of TRBD1 (5 bases match). In nucleotide form, the sequence is TGTGCCAGCAGTTTATTAGGGGCGAGTGGCTACACCTTC. This codes for CASSLLGASGYTF.